The rows below give T cell receptor beta chains drawn from one sample of a study of T cells in Graves' hyperthyroidism and ophthalmopathy. TCRdb analysed the multiplex PCR reads with MiXCR anew, one entry per CDR3 protein. This sample has hundreds of thousands of distinct CDR3 sequences; 13% to 15% occur once, and the top ten carry approximately 10%. Material: blood. The receptors stem from a woman aged 18 to 35 with Graves' hyperthyroidism. CDR3s include the opening cysteine and the closing phenylalanine or tryptophan. A D gene is named only where the DNA matches it firmly. Part of the rows lack a size; the others show once, few, many or a class for expanded clones.

d_gene	v_gene	j_gene	abundance	CDR3nt	CDR3aa
TRBD2	TRBV6-2/TRBV6-3	TRBJ2-7	many	TGTGCCAGCATTGGACTAGCGGGAGGTAACGAGCAGTACTTC	CASIGLAGGNEQYF
TRBD1	TRBV12-3/TRBV12-4	TRBJ1-2	many	TGTGCCAGCAGGGGAAGGACAGGGGGCAACTATGGCTACACCTTC	CASRGRTGGNYGYTF
TRBD2	TRBV24-1	TRBJ2-1	.	TGTGCCACCAGTGATTTGCGCGTAGGGACTAGCTCCTACAATGAGCAGTTCTTC	CATSDLRVGTSSYNEQFF
TRBD1	TRBV7-6	TRBJ2-5	.	TGTGCCAGCAGCGACGGGACAGGGCCGAAGACCCAGTACTTC	CASSDGTGPKTQYF
TRBD2	TRBV5-1	TRBJ2-1	few	TGCGCCAGCATAGCCATGAGGGTCGAGCGGGAGTACTACAATGAGCAGTTCTTC	CASIAMRVEREYYNEQFF
.	TRBV11-3	TRBJ2-1	.	TGTGCCAGCAGCTTAGATCGGGGCGGATTCTACAATGAGCAGTTCTTC	CASSLDRGGFYNEQFF
.	TRBV7-9	TRBJ1-1	once	TGTGCCAGCAGCTTCCCGACGACGGGAGCCATGAACACTGAAGCTTTCTTT	CASSFPTTGAMNTEAFF
TRBD2	TRBV28	TRBJ2-1	many	TGTGCCAGCAGCTACCGAGGGGCGGGAGGCAATGAGCAGTTCTTC	CASSYRGAGGNEQFF
TRBD1	TRBV20-1	TRBJ1-5	many	TGCAGTGCTAGAGTGGACAGGGGGCATTTGGGCAATCAGCCCCAGCATTTT	CSARVDRGHLGNQPQHF
TRBD1	TRBV4-1	TRBJ1-3	few	TGCGCCAGCAGCCAAGAGCTAGGGGGCCCTGGAAACACCATATATTTT	CASSQELGGPGNTIYF
TRBD2	TRBV7-2	TRBJ2-7	few	TGTGCCAGCAGCTGGCTAGCGGGAAGCTCCTACGAGCAGTACTTC	CASSWLAGSSYEQYF
.	TRBV20-1	TRBJ1-2	few	TGCAGTGCTAGACGCACAGGCTCCCTAAGATCCCACTATGGCTACACCTTC	CSARRTGSLRSHYGYTF
TRBD2	TRBV7-9	TRBJ2-5	many	TGTGCCAGCGGGGGACTAGCGGGAGAAGGAGAAGAGACCCAGTACTTC	CASGGLAGEGEETQYF
TRBD1	TRBV19	TRBJ1-2	few	TGTGCCAGTAGTATAGGGGGACAGTCTCGGGGCTACACCTTC	CASSIGGQSRGYTF
.	TRBV18	TRBJ1-1	many	TGTGCCAGCTCACCGTCCCGCAGCCCGAACACTGAAGCTTTCTTT	CASSPSRSPNTEAFF
.	TRBV30	TRBJ2-4	many	TGTGCCTGGAGTACGGGTATTGTCTCGGCCAAAAACATTCAGTACTTC	CAWSTGIVSAKNIQYF
.	TRBV12-3/TRBV12-4	TRBJ2-1	.	TGTGCCAGCAGTTTACTGGACAAACACAATGAGCAGTTCTTC	CASSLLDKHNEQFF
.	TRBV29-1	TRBJ2-7	.	TGCAGCGTCGCCGGGGCAGAAGGCTACGAGCAGTACTTC	CSVAGAEGYEQYF
.	TRBV12-3/TRBV12-4	TRBJ2-5	many	TGTGCCAGCAGTCCAGACAAGTACGGGACCCAGTACTTC	CASSPDKYGTQYF
.	TRBV10-3	TRBJ2-5	.	TGTGCCATCAGTGGGGGTGTAGCTAAAGAGACCCAGTACTTC	CAISGGVAKETQYF
.	TRBV6-1	TRBJ2-7	few	TGTGCCAGCAGTATGGGGAACGAGCAGTACTTC	CASSMGNEQYF
.	TRBV10-3	TRBJ2-1	once	TGTGCCATCAGCGGCGGGATTCCCTCCTACAATGAGCAGTTCTTC	CAISGGIPSYNEQFF
TRBD1	TRBV4-1	TRBJ2-1	many	TGCGCCAGCAGCCCCCAGGGACAGCGAGCGTCCTACAATGAGCAGTTCTTC	CASSPQGQRASYNEQFF
.	TRBV25-1	TRBJ2-7	.	TGTGCCAGCACCCTGACAGACTCCTACGAGCAGTACTTC	CASTLTDSYEQYF
.	TRBV10-2	TRBJ1-1	few	TGCGCCGCGAACCGGGACATACCTGACATGAACACTGAAGCTTTCTTT	CAANRDIPDMNTEAFF
TRBD2	TRBV5-4	TRBJ2-7	.	TGTGCCAGCAGCGCAAGGACTAGCGCGTACGAGCAGTACTTC	CASSARTSAYEQYF
TRBD1	TRBV24-1	TRBJ1-5	many	TGTGCCACCAGTGATTCGACGGGACAGGGAAGACAGCCCCAGCATTTT	CATSDSTGQGRQPQHF
.	TRBV7-8	TRBJ2-1	.	TGTGCCAGCAGCGGGGTAATCTACAATGAGCAGTTCTTC	CASSGVIYNEQFF
.	TRBV3-1	TRBJ2-2	many	TGTGCCAGCAGCCTCGGGACTCCCTGGTGGTCCGGGGAGCTGTTTTTT	CASSLGTPWWSGELFF
.	TRBV7-8	TRBJ2-6	many	TGTGCCAGCAGCTTAGCCGGTACGAGGTTCTCGTCCCCTGGGGCCAACGTCCTGACTTTC	CASSLAGTRFSSPGANVLTF
.	TRBV5-6	TRBJ1-5	.	TGTGCCAGCAGCTTTCAAGGGGCTTATCAGCCCCAGCATTTT	CASSFQGAYQPQHF
.	TRBV5-6	TRBJ1-3	few	TGTGCCAGCAGCGGACGTCACAGAGGAAACACCATATATTTT	CASSGRHRGNTIYF
.	TRBV6-5	TRBJ2-1	many	TGTGCCAGCAGTTTAAACCACCGGAATGAGCAGTTCTTC	CASSLNHRNEQFF
.	TRBV6-1	TRBJ2-3	many	TGTGCCAGCAGTGAAACCCCCGGGAGTGCGACAGATACGCAGTATTTT	CASSETPGSATDTQYF
TRBD1	TRBV20-1	TRBJ1-1	many	TGCAGTGCTAAGACAGGGGTCATGAACACTGAAGCTTTCTTT	CSAKTGVMNTEAFF
.	TRBV2	TRBJ2-1	many	TGTGCCAGCAGTACAGGGATGTACAATGAGCAGTTCTTC	CASSTGMYNEQFF
TRBD2	TRBV7-2	TRBJ2-7	many	TGTGCCAGCAGCCCCCCGGGACTAGCGATAATCTCCTACGAGCAGTACTTC	CASSPPGLAIISYEQYF
.	TRBV27	TRBJ2-7	.	TGTGCCAGCAGTTTAAGTACGGGAGTGGCCTACGAGCAGTACTTC	CASSLSTGVAYEQYF
.	TRBV19	TRBJ2-1	.	TGTGCCAGTAGTATGGATTCGGACTCCTACAATGAGCAGTTCTTC	CASSMDSDSYNEQFF
TRBD2	TRBV5-1	TRBJ2-5	.	TGCGCCAGCAGCTCGGGACTAGCGGGAGTTGATTCGCGGGAGACCCGGTACTTC	CASSSGLAGVDSRETRYF
.	TRBV7-7	TRBJ2-5	few	TGTGCCAGCAGCCGTCGGGACTCGGTAATCCAAGAGACCCAGTACTTC	CASSRRDSVIQETQYF
.	TRBV7-6	TRBJ2-2	few	TGTGCCAGCGGGAGATTCGAATACACCGGGGAGCTGTTTTTT	CASGRFEYTGELFF